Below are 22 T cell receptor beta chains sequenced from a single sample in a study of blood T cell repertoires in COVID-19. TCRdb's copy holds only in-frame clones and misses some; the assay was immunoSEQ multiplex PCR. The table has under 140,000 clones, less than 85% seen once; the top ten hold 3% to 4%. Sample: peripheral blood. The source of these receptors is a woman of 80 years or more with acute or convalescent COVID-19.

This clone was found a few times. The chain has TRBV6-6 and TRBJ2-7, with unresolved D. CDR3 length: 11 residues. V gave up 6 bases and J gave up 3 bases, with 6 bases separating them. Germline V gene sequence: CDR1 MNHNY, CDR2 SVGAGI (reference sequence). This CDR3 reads CASRLYYEQYF. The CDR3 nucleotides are TGTGCCAGCAGACTATACTACGAGCAGTACTTC.

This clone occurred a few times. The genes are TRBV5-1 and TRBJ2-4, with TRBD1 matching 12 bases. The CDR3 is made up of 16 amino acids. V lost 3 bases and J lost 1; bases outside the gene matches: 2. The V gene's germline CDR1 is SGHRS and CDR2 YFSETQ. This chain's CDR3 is CASSSGQGAAKNIQYF. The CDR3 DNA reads TGCGCCAGCAGCTCGGGACAGGGGGCTGCCAAAAACATTCAGTACTTC.

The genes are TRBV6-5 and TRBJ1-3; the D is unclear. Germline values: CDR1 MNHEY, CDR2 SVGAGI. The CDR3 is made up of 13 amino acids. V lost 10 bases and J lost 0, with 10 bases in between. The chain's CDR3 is CAIQFNSGNTIYF. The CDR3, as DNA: TGTGCCATACAATTTAACTCTGGAAACACCATATATTTT.

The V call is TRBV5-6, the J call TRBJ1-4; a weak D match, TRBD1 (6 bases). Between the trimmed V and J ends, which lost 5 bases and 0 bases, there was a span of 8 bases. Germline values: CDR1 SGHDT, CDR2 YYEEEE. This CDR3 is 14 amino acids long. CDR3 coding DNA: TGTGCCAGCAGTCCAGGGGCAACTAATGAAAAACTGTTTTTT. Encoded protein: CASSPGATNEKLFF.

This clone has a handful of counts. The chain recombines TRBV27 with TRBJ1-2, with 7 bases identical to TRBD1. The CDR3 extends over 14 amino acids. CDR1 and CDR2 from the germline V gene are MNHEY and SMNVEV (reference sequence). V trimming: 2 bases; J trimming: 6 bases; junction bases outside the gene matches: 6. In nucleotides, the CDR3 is TGTGCCAGCAGTTTAAGGGGGCCAGGGGATGGCTACACCTTC. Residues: CASSLRGPGDGYTF.

CDR3 DNA sequence: TGTGCCAGCAGTGAAGCGCGAGAAAGGAGCTCCTATAATTCACCCCTCCACTTT. It encodes CASSEARERSSYNSPLHF. The gene calls are TRBV6-1 and TRBJ1-6, with D hard to call. Germline V gene sequence: CDR1 MNHNS, CDR2 SASEGT. Deletions cut 0 bases from V and 0 bases from J, with 12 bases between. The CDR3 totals 18 residues.

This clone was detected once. The CDR3 loop reads CASTSGGPSYEQYF. CDR3 DNA sequence: TGTGCCAGCACCTCGGGGGGGCCGTCCTACGAGCAGTACTTC. The genes are TRBV28 and TRBJ2-7, with TRBD2 matching 8 bases. V dropped 7 bases and J dropped 1; count of bases not matched to a gene: 6. Germline CDR1 is MDHEN and CDR2 is SYDVKM. The CDR3 has 14 residues.

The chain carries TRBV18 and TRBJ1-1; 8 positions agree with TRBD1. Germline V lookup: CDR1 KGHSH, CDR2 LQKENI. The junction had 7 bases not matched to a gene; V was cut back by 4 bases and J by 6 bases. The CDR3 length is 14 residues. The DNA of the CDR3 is TGTGCCAGCTCACGACAGGGGTTTGGCGCTGAAGCTTTCTTT. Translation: CASSRQGFGAEAFF.

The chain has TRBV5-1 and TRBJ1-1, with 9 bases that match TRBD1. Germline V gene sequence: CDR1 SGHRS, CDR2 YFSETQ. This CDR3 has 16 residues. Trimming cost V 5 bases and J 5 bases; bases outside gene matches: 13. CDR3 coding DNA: TGCGCCAGCAGTTCGGGACAGGGCGAGATTGCGACTGAAGCTTTCTTT. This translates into CASSSGQGEIATEAFF.

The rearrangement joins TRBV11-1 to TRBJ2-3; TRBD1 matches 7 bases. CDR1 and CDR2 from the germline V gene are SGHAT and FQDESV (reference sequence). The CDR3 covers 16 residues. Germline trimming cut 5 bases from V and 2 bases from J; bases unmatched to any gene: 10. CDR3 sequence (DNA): TGTGCCAGCAGCCCCCGTGAGAGGGGGCCCACAGATACGCAGTATTTT. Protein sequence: CASSPRERGPTDTQYF.

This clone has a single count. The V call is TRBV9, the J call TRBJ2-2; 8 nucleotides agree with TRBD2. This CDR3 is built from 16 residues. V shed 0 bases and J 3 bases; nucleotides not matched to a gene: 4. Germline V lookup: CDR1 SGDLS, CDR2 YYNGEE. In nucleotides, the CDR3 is TGTGCCAGCAGCGTAGCGGGAGGGGATTACACCGGGGAGCTGTTTTTT. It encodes CASSVAGGDYTGELFF.

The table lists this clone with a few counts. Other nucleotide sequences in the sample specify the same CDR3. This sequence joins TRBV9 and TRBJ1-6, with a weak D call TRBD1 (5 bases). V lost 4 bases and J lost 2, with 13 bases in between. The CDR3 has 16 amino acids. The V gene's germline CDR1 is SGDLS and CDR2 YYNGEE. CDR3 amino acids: CASSQGGDPYNSPLHF. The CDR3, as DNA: TGTGCCAGCAGCCAAGGCGGGGACCCCTATAATTCACCCCTCCACTTT.

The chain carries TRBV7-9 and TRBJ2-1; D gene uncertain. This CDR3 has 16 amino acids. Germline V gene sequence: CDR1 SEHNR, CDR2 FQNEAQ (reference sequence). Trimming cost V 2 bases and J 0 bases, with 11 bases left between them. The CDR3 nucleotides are TGTGCCAGCAGCTTATTGGCTAGGAGCTCCTACAATGAGCAGTTCTTC. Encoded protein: CASSLLARSSYNEQFF.

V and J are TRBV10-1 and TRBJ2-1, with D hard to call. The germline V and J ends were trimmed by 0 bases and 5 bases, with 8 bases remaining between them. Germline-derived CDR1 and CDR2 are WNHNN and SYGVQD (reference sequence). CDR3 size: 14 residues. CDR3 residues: CASSESQEDNEQFF. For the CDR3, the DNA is TGCGCCAGCAGTGAGTCGCAGGAAGACAATGAGCAGTTCTTC.

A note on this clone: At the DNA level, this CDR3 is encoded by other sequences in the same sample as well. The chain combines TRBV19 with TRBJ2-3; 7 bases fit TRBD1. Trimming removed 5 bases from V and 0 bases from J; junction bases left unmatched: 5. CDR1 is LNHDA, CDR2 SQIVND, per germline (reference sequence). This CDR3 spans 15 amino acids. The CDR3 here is CASSSRQGSTDTQYF. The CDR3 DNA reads TGTGCCAGTAGTTCCCGACAGGGAAGCACAGATACGCAGTATTTT.

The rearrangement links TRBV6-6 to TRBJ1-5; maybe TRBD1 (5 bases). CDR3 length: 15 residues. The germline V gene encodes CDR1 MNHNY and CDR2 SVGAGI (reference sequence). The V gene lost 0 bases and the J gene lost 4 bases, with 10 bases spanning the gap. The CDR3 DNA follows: TGTGCCAGCAGTTACTCACAGGAACCTAATCAGCCCCAGCATTTT. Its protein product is CASSYSQEPNQPQHF.

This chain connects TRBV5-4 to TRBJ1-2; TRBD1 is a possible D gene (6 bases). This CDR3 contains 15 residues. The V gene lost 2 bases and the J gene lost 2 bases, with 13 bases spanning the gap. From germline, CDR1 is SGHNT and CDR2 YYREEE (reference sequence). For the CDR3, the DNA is TGTGCCAGCAGCTTCGTTACAGGGATGAACTATGGCTACACCTTC. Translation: CASSFVTGMNYGYTF.

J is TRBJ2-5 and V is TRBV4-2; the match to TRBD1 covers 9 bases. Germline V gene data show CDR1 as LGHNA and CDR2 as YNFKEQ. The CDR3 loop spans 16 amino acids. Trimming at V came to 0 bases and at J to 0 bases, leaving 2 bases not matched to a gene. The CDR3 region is CASSQDYRGHQETQYF. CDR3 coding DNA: TGTGCCAGCAGCCAAGATTACAGGGGGCACCAAGAGACCCAGTACTTC.

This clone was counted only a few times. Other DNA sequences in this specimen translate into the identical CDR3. CDR3 sequence (DNA): TGTGCCAGCAGCACGACAGGGCCCTATGGCTACACCTTC. This sequence encodes CASSTTGPYGYTF. The V gene is TRBV7-2, the J gene TRBJ1-2; 7 bases are shared with TRBD1. The V gene's germline CDR1 is SGHTA and CDR2 FQGNSA. The V segment lost 5 bases and the J segment 4 bases; nucleotides outside the gene matches: 4. The CDR3 is made up of 13 amino acids.

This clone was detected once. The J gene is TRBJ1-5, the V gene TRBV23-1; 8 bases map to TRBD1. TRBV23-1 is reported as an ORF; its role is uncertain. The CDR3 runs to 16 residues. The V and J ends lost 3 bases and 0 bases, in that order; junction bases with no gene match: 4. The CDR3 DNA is TGCGCCAGCAGTCATCTGACAGGGGATAGCAATCAGCCCCAGCATTTT. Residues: CASSHLTGDSNQPQHF.

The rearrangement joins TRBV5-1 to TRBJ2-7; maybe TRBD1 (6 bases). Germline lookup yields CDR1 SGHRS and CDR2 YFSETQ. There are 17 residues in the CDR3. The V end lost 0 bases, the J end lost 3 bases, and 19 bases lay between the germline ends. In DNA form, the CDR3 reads TGCGCCAGCAGCTTGGGAGCCCAGGGGCAGAATATCTACGAGCAGTACTTC. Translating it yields CASSLGAQGQNIYEQYF.

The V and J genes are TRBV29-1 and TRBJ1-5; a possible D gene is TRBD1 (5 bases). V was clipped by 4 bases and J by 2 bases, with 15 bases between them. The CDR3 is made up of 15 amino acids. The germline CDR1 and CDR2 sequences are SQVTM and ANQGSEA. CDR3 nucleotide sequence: TGCAGCGTTGTAGTTCAGGGCCAGGGCAATCAGCCCCAGCATTTT. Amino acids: CSVVVQGQGNQPQHF.